The clone carrying this T cell receptor beta chain was seen only a few times. Method: immunoSEQ multiplex PCR; TCRdb's copy keeps in-frame clones and lacks some. The sample holds approximately 1,000,000 clones, around three quarters seen once. The sample belongs to a study of shared clonotypes between healthy human individuals. Study-level background: Ranging from 18 to 49 in age, donors were two women and three men.

The CDR3 sequence is 15 residues long. V shed 4 bases, J shed 3 bases, and the junction held 9 bases outside the gene matches. Germline CDR1 reads SGDLS; CDR2 reads YYNGEE. This receptor was identified in a man aged 18 to 35 in good health. Some clones in this sample may be carry-over from other donors' samples. Sequencing was carried out using memory CD4+ T cells from PBMCs. Subset here: CD45RA-negative fraction. This chain connects TRBV9 to TRBJ1-2, with TRBD1 matching 7 bases. The CDR3 bases are TGTGCCAGCAGCCCCCAGGGGGGTGCGGACTATGGCTACACCTTC. Amino acid sequence: CASSPQGGADYGYTF.